The present TCR beta chain was sequenced within a study of T-cell memory formation after mild COVID-19. Across the study: TCR clusters largely stayed donor specific. General observations from the study: Pre-infection memory carried some responding clones, suggesting that cross-reactive memory joined.

Remarks on this clonotype: What it binds is not known.

Germline CDR1 and CDR2: SGDLS and YYNGEE. The trim removed 0 bases at V and 7 bases at J, leaving 13 bases unmatched. The CDR3 sequence is 17 residues long. Employing constant-segment primers, 5'RACE generated TCR alpha and TCR beta cDNA libraries bearing sample barcodes and UMIs. Each CDR3 protein gets one entry after TCRdb re-called the 5' RACE reads with MiXCR. Among roughly 500,000 distinct CDR3 sequences listed, about a fifth were seen once. This receptor was taken from an adult woman who had mild COVID-19 (a few samples of this study predate the infection). Cell type and time point are not known. The J gene is TRBJ2-5, the V gene TRBV9; TRBD2 matches 9 bases. Sequencing was carried out using PBMCs or a T cell subset sorted from them (not recorded which). CDR3 coding DNA: TGTGCCAGCAGCGTAGGCCTAGCGGGGACCCAAGACGGGACCCAGTACTTC. Translated: CASSVGLAGTQDGTQYF.